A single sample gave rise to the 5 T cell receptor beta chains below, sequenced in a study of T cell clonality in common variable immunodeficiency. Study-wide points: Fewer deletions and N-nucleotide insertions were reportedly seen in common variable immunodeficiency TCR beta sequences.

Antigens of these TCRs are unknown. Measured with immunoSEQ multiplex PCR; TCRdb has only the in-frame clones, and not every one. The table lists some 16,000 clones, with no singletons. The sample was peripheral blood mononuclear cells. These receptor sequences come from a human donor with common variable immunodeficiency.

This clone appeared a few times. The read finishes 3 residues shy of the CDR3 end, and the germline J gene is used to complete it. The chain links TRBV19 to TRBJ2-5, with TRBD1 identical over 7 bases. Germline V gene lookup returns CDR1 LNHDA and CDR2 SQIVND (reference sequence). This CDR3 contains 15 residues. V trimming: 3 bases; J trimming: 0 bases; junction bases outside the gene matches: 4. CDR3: CASSIGTVYQETQYF. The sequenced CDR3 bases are TGTGCCAGTAGTATTGGGACAGTGTACCAAGAGACC.

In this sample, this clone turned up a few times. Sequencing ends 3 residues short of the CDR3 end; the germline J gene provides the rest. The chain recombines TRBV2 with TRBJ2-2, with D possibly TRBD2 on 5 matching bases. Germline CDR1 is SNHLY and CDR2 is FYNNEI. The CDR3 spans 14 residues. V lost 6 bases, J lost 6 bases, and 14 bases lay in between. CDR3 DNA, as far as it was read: TGTGCCAGCAGCCCTAACGGGGTTCCCGGGGAG. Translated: CASSPNGVPGE. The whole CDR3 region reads CASSPNGVPGELFF.

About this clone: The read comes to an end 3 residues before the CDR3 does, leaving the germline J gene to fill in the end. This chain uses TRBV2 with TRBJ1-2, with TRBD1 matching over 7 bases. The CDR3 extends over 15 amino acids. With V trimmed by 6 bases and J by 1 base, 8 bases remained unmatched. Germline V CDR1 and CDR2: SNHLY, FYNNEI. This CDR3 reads CASRARTGFNYGYTF. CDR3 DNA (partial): TGTGCCAGCAGGGCCCGGACAGGTTTTAACTATGGC.

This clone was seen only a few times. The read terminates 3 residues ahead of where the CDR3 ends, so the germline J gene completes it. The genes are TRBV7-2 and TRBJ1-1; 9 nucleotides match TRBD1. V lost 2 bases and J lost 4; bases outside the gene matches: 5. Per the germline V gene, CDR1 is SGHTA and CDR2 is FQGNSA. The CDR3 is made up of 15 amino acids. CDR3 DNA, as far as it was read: TGTGCCAGCAGCTTAAGGGGACAGGGCCTCACTGAA. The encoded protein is CASSLRGQGLTE. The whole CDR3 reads CASSLRGQGLTEAFF.

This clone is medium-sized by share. The sequenced part of the CDR3 DNA is TGCAGCGTTGAGGTCAGGCCGAACACCGGGGAG. Its translation is CSVEVRPNTGE. The whole CDR3 sequence reads CSVEVRPNTGELFF. The chain combines TRBV29-1 with TRBJ2-2; D not certain. The read ends 3 residues early relative to the CDR3; the germline J gene fills the gap. There are 14 residues in the CDR3. Between the trimmed V and J ends, which lost 3 bases and 0 bases, there was a span of 8 bases. Per germline, CDR1 SQVTM and CDR2 ANQGSEA.